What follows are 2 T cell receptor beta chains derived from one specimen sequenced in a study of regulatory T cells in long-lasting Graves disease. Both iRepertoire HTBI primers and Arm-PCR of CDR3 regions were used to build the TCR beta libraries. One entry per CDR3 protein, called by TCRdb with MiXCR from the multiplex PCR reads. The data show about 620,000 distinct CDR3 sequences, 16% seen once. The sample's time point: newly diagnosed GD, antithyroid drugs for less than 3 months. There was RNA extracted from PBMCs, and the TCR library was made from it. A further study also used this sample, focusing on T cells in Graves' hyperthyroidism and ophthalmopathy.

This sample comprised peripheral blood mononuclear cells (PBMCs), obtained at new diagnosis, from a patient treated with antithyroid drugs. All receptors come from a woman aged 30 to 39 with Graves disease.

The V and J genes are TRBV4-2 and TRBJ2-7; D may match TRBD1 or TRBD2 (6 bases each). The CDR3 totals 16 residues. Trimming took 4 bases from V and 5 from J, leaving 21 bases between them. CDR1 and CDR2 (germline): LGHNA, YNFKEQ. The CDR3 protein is CASSRETGSGGNEQYF. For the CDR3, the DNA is TGTGCCAGCAGCCGAGAGACAGGTTCGGGCGGGAACGAGCAGTACTTC.

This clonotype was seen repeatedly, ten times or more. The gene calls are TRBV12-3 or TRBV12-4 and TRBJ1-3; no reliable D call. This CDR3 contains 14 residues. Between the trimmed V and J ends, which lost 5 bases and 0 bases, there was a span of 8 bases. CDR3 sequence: CASSKASSGNTIYF. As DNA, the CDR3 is TGTGCCAGCAGTAAAGCGTCCTCTGGAAACACCATATATTTT.